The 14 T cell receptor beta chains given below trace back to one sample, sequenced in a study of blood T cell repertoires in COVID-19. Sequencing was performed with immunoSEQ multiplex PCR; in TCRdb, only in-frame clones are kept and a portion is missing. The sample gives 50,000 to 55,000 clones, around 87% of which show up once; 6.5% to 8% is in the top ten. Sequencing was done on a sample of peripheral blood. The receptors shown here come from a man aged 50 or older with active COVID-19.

The CDR3 DNA reads TGCGCCAGCAGCCCACAGGGGTCAACTAATGAAAAACTGTTTTTT. It translates to CASSPQGSTNEKLFF. V and J are TRBV4-3 and TRBJ1-4; 7 bases match TRBD1. CDR3 size: 15 residues. Germline assignment: CDR1 LGHNA and CDR2 YSLEER. J lost 0 bases, V lost 4 bases, and 2 bases had no gene match.

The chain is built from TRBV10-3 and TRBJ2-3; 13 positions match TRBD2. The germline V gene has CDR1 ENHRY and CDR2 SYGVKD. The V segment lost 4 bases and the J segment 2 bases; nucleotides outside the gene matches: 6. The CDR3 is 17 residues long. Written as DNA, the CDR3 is TGTGCCATCAGTGGACTAGCGGGGGGTTCCGTCACAGATACGCAGTATTTT. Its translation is CAISGLAGGSVTDTQYF.

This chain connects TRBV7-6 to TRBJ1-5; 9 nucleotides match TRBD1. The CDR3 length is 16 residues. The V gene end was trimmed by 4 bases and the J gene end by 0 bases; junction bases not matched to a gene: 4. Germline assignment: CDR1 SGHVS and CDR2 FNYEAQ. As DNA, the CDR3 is TGTGCCAGCAGCTCTGGGACAGGGAGTAGCAATCAGCCCCAGCATTTT. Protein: CASSSGTGSSNQPQHF.

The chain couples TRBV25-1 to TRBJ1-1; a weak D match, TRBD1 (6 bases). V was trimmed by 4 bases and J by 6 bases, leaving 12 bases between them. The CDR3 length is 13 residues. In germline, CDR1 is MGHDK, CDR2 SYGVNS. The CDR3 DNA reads TGTGCCAGCAGTGTTACAGGGACCGCTGAAGCTTTCTTT. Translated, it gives CASSVTGTAEAFF.

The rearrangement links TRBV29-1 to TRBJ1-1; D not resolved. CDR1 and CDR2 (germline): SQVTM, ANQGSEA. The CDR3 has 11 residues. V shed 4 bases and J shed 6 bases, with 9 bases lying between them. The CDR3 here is CSVGVVAEAFF. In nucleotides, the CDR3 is TGCAGCGTTGGCGTGGTCGCTGAAGCTTTCTTT.

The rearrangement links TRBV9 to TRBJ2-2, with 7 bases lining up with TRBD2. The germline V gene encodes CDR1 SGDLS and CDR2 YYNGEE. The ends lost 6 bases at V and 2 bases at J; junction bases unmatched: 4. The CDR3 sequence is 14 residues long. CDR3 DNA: TGTGCCAGCACCCGGGACTACAACACCGGGGAGCTGTTTTTT. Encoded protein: CASTRDYNTGELFF. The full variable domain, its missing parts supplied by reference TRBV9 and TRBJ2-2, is DSGVTQTPKHLITATGQRVTLRCSPRSGDLSVYWYQQSLDQGLQFLIQYYNGEERAKGNILERFSAQQFPDLHSELNLSSLELGDSALYFCASTRDYNTGELFFGEGSRLTVL.

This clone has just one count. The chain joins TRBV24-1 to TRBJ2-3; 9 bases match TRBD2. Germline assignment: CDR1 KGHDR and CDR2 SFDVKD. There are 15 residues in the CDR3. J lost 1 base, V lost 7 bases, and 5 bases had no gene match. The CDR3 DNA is TGTGCCACCAGCGTAGCGGGAGATGGCACAGATACGCAGTATTTT. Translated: CATSVAGDGTDTQYF.

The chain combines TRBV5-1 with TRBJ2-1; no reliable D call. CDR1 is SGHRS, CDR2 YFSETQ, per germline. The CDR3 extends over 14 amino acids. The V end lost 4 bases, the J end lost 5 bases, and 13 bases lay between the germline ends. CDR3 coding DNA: TGCGCCAGCAGCCCTCTGGGCGTAGACAATGAGCAGTTCTTC. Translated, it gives CASSPLGVDNEQFF.

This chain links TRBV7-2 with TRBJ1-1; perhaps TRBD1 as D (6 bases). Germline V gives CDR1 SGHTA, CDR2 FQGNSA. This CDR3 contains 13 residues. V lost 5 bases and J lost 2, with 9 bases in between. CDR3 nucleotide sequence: TGTGCCAGCAGCCGACAGGAAAACACTGAAGCTTTCTTT. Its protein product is CASSRQENTEAFF.

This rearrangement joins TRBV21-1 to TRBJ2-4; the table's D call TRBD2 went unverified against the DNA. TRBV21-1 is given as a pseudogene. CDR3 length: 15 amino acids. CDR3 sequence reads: CASSKVDLAKNIQYF. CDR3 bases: TGTGCCAGCAGCAAAGTAGATCTAGCCAAAAACATTCAGTACTTC.

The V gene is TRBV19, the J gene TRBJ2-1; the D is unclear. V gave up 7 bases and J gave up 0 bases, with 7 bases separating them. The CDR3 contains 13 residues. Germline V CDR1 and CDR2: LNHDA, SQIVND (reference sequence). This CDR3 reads CASTQDSYNEQFF. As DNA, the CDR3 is TGTGCCAGTACGCAGGACTCCTACAATGAGCAGTTCTTC.

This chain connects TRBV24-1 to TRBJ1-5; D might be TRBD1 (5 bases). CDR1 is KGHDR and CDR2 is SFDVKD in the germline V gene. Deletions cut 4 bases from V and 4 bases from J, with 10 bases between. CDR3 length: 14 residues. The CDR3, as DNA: TGTGCCACCAGTGAAGGGACTTCGAATCAGCCCCAGCATTTT. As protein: CATSEGTSNQPQHF.

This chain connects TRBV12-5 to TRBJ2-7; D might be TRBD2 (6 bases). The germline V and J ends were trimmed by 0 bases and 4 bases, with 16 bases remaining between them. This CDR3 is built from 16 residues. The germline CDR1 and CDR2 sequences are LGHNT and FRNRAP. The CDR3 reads CASGLVMGGPDYEQYF. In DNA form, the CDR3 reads TGTGCTAGTGGTTTGGTAATGGGAGGCCCCGATTACGAGCAGTACTTC.

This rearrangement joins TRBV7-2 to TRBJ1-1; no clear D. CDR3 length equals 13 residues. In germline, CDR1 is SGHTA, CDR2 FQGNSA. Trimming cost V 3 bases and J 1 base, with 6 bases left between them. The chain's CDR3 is CASSLYGNTEAFF. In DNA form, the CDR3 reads TGTGCCAGCAGCTTGTACGGGAACACTGAAGCTTTCTTT.